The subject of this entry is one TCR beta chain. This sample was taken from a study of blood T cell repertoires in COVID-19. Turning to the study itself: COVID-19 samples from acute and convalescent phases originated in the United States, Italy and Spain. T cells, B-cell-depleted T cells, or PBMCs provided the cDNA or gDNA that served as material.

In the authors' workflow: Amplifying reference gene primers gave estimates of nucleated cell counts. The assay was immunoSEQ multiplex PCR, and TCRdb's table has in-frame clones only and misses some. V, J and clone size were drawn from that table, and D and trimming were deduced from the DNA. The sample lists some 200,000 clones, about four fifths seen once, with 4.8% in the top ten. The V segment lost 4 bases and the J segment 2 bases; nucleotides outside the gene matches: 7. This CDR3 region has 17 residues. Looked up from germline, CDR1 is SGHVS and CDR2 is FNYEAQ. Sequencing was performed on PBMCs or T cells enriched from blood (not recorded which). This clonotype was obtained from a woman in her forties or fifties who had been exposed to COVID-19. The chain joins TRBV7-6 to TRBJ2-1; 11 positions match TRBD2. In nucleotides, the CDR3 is TGTGCCAGCAGCTCAATTAGCGGGGGGGGCCCCTACAATGAGCAGTTCTTC. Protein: CASSSISGGGPYNEQFF.